A single sample is the source of the 22 T cell receptor beta chains below, sequenced in a study of cytomegalovirus exposure and HLA in healthy donors. Use of 60 Vbeta and 13 Jbeta primers characterized the PCR. Using immunoSEQ multiplex PCR, the repertoire was profiled, and TCRdb retains in-frame clones only, with some absent. Here the sample spans about 100,000 clones, about 70% being singletons. The sequenced sample was PBMCs. These receptors originate from a woman aged 18-29 years in good health and CMV-seropositive.

The genes are TRBV6-6 and TRBJ2-1, with 7 bases aligning to TRBD2. The V gene end was trimmed by 10 bases and the J gene end by 3 bases; junction bases not matched to a gene: 9. Germline V gene data show CDR1 as MNHNY and CDR2 as SVGAGI (reference sequence). The CDR3 sequence is 14 residues long. The DNA of the CDR3 is TGTGCCATTAAGCGGGGTGATAACTACAATGAGCAGTTCTTC. This gives the protein CAIKRGDNYNEQFF.

This clone was counted only a few times. CDR3 DNA: TGTGCCAGCAGTGAAGGACCAGGGCAAGAGACCCAGTACTTC. Its protein product is CASSEGPGQETQYF. J is TRBJ2-5 and V is TRBV6-1; tentatively, D is TRBD1 (5 bases). This CDR3 has 14 residues. V was trimmed by 1 base and J by 2 bases, leaving 8 bases between them. CDR1 and CDR2 (germline): MNHNS, SASEGT.

The chain uses TRBV27 and TRBJ2-5; D may be TRBD1 (8 bases). Germline CDR1 and CDR2: MNHEY and SMNVEV (reference sequence). Trimming took off 3 bases at V and 5 bases at J, with 16 bases between the two ends. CDR3 length: 15 residues. The CDR3 reads CASSLRTGRGETQYF. CDR3 DNA sequence: TGTGCCAGCAGTTTGCGGACAGGGCGGGGGGAGACCCAGTACTTC.

This clone rates as medium-sized. The chain employs TRBV15 and TRBJ2-1, with 9 bases fitting TRBD2. The CDR3 has 15 residues. J lost 9 bases, V lost 1 base, and 7 bases had no gene match. CDR1 and CDR2 from the germline V gene are LNHNV and YYDKDF (reference sequence). The CDR3 loop reads CATSRVPASGVEQFF. The CDR3 DNA reads TGTGCCACCAGCAGAGTCCCGGCTAGCGGGGTTGAGCAGTTCTTC.

V usage is TRBV9 and J usage is TRBJ1-1; 7 nucleotides agree with TRBD1. This CDR3 has 15 residues. CDR1 SGDLS and CDR2 YYNGEE come from the germline V gene. V was pared by 2 bases and J by 6 bases, with 10 bases of the junction left unmatched. For the CDR3, the DNA is TGTGCCAGCAGCGTTACTGCTGGGACAGCCCCTGAAGCTTTCTTT. The encoded protein is CASSVTAGTAPEAFF.

This chain uses TRBV4-3 with TRBJ2-2, with 8 bases aligning to TRBD2. CDR3 length: 16 amino acids. Looked up from germline, CDR1 is LGHNA and CDR2 is YSLEER. V trimming: 0 bases; J trimming: 8 bases; junction bases outside the gene matches: 8. The CDR3 coding sequence is TGCGCCAGCAGCCAAGATGTTGGGACTAGGGGTGGGGAGCTGTTTTTT. Its protein is CASSQDVGTRGGELFF.

The J gene is TRBJ2-5, the V gene TRBV25-1, with TRBD2 matching over 11 bases. The CDR3 totals 14 residues. CDR1 is MGHDK and CDR2 is SYGVNS in the germline V gene. The ends lost 6 bases at V and 4 bases at J; junction bases unmatched: 4. CDR3 residues: CASSDTSGRETQYF. The CDR3 nucleotides are TGTGCCAGCAGCGACACTAGCGGGAGAGAGACCCAGTACTTC.

This sequence joins TRBV11-2 and TRBJ2-1, with TRBD1 as a possible D gene (6 bases). The CDR3 extends over 16 amino acids. V lost 3 bases and J lost 6, with 18 bases in between. The germline gives CDR1 SGHAT, CDR2 FQNNGV. The CDR3 DNA is TGTGCCAGCAGCTTCTTGGGACACCCTCCTGGCAATGAGCAGTTCTTC. Translated, it gives CASSFLGHPPGNEQFF.

A few counts support this clone. This chain links TRBV11-3 with TRBJ2-3; 7 nucleotides agree with TRBD2. V was clipped by 3 bases and J by 0 bases; unmatched bases: 6. Germline lookup yields CDR1 SGHNT and CDR2 YENEEA. There are 16 residues in the CDR3. CDR3 amino acids: CASSLGGAGSTDTQYF. DNA of the CDR3: TGTGCCAGCAGCTTGGGTGGAGCGGGAAGCACAGATACGCAGTATTTT.

This chain connects TRBV7-2 to TRBJ2-5; maybe TRBD2 (6 bases). The end of the DNA fits TRBJ2-7 better, so the J call may be wrong. Looked up from germline, CDR1 is SGHTA and CDR2 is FQGNSA. The CDR3 runs to 17 residues. CDR3 in DNA: TGTGCCAGCAGCTTATTTCTGGGACTGCGGGACTCCTACGAGCAGTACTTC. This sequence encodes CASSLFLGLRDSYEQYF.

The J gene is TRBJ2-1, the V gene TRBV7-9; D is unresolved. This CDR3 is 12 amino acids long. Trimming left V 4 bases short and J 7 bases short, with 8 bases between. Germline loops: CDR1 SEHNR, CDR2 FQNEAQ (reference sequence). CDR3 DNA: TGTGCCAGCAGCTCAGTTATGAATGAGCAGTTCTTC. Translated: CASSSVMNEQFF.

The rearrangement joins TRBV6-5 to TRBJ1-2, with a weak D call TRBD1 (6 bases). The length of the CDR3 is 14 residues. Germline CDR1 reads MNHEY; CDR2 reads SVGAGI. V shed 6 bases and J shed 5 bases, with 16 bases lying between them. The CDR3, as DNA: TGTGCCAGCAGGCCTTCCGGGACAATATATGGCTACACCTTC. It translates to CASRPSGTIYGYTF.

The V call is TRBV5-1, the J call TRBJ2-1; 8 nucleotides agree with TRBD2. V lost 4 bases to trimming and J lost 0 bases; unmatched junction nucleotides: 18. Germline CDR1 reads SGHRS; CDR2 reads YFSETQ. This CDR3 spans 20 amino acids. CDR3 residues: CASSVDLSGTRPSSYNEQFF. The CDR3 DNA is TGCGCCAGCAGCGTAGATCTGTCCGGGACTAGACCAAGCTCCTACAATGAGCAGTTCTTC.

The V and J genes are TRBV28 and TRBJ1-4; 12 nucleotides align to TRBD1. V dropped 5 bases and J dropped 8; count of bases not matched to a gene: 6. This CDR3 contains 15 residues. Germline CDR1 is MDHEN and CDR2 is SYDVKM. In DNA, the CDR3 is TGTGCCAGCAGTCGCGGGACAGGGGGCTGGGAAAAACTGTTTTTT. Translation: CASSRGTGGWEKLFF. The whole variable domain, filled in from reference TRBV28 and TRBJ1-4, reads DVKVTQSSRYLVKRTGEKVFLECVQDMDHENMFWYRQDPGLGLRLIYFSYDVKMKEKGDIPEGYSVSREKKERFSLILESASTNQTSMYLCASSRGTGGWEKLFFGSGTQLSVL.

The chain is built from TRBV27 and TRBJ2-1; 12 bases align to TRBD2. The CDR3 length is 14 residues. Trimming cost V 4 bases and J 6 bases; bases outside gene matches: 1. Germline V gene sequence: CDR1 MNHEY, CDR2 SMNVEV (reference sequence). CDR3: CASSSTSGSNEQFF. In DNA form, the CDR3 reads TGTGCCAGCAGTTCGACTAGCGGGAGCAATGAGCAGTTCTTC.

The chain uses TRBV28 and TRBJ1-4; D possibly corresponds to TRBD1 (6 bases). V lost 5 bases, J lost 8 bases, and 15 bases lay in between. Per germline, CDR1 MDHEN and CDR2 SYDVKM. CDR3 size: 14 residues. In DNA form, the CDR3 reads TGTGCCAGCAGTCCCGGACAGCTGAGGGAAAAACTGTTTTTT. Translating it yields CASSPGQLREKLFF.

A few counts support this clone. The rearrangement links TRBV19 to TRBJ1-2; D might be TRBD1 (6 bases). The V end was cut by 6 bases, the J end by 3 bases, with 17 bases between. The CDR3 is 15 residues long. CDR1 is LNHDA and CDR2 is SQIVND in the germline V gene (reference sequence). DNA for the CDR3: TGTGCCAGTAGCACTTCAGGGGAGTCTGACTATGGCTACACCTTC. The encoded protein is CASSTSGESDYGYTF.

The chain links TRBV21-1 to TRBJ2-7; the D call TRBD2 from the table was never checked on the DNA. TRBV21-1 is given as a pseudogene. This CDR3 contains 14 residues. CDR3 in amino acids: CASSSVLSPYEQYF. The CDR3 nucleotides read TGTGCCAGCAGCTCGGTCCTGTCCCCTTACGAGCAGTACTTC.

This clone was picked up one time. The chain links TRBV30 to TRBJ1-5; 10 bases fit TRBD1. The CDR3 sequence is 13 residues long. Germline CDR1 GTSNPN, CDR2 SVGIG (reference sequence). DNA of the CDR3: TGTGCGGCCGACAGGGGGCACAATCAGCCCCAGCATTTT. It specifies CAADRGHNQPQHF.

The V and J genes are TRBV5-1 and TRBJ2-7, with TRBD2 identical over 8 bases. V lost 0 bases and J lost 5; bases outside the gene matches: 1. The CDR3 has 13 amino acids. The germline V gene has CDR1 SGHRS and CDR2 YFSETQ. The CDR3: CASSLGGRNEQYF. The CDR3 nucleotides are TGCGCCAGCAGCTTGGGCGGGAGGAACGAGCAGTACTTC.

This sequence joins TRBV29-1 and TRBJ2-7; D is undetermined. The CDR3 has 12 amino acids. CDR1 is SQVTM and CDR2 is ANQGSEA in the germline V gene. V was shortened by 3 bases and J by 4 bases, with 10 bases between the two germline ends. The CDR3 sequence: CSVDSGGYEQYF. CDR3 in DNA: TGCAGCGTTGATTCGGGTGGTTACGAGCAGTACTTC.

The V gene is TRBV7-9, the J gene TRBJ1-2; 10 bases are shared with TRBD1. In germline, CDR1 is SEHNR, CDR2 FQNEAQ (reference sequence). The CDR3 is 17 amino acids. V was pared by 3 bases and J by 1 base, with 8 bases of the junction left unmatched. For the CDR3, the DNA is TGTGCCAGCAGCTTCCGGGACAGGGGCCCATTTAACTATGGCTACACCTTC. Protein sequence: CASSFRDRGPFNYGYTF.